This T cell receptor (beta chain) was obtained from a study of T cells in Graves' hyperthyroidism and ophthalmopathy. Study information: Sampling of peripheral blood happened at initial diagnosis, prior to any treatment. General study results and limits: Ophthalmopathy and stable hyperthyroidism were separated by a 13 V-J model.

Not enrolled were patients with uncontrolled infection, other autoimmune disease, pregnancy or lactation. Thyroid ultrasound and orbital computed tomography, with clinical symptoms and serum thyroxine and TRAb, informed diagnoses. The CDR3 is 14 amino acids. Germline CDR1 reads MNHEY; CDR2 reads SMNVEV (reference sequence). V lost 8 bases to trimming and J lost 8 bases; unmatched junction nucleotides: 8. The source material, RNA transcripts, was used to amplify TCR beta CDR3 regions. First-round RT-PCR targeting the TCR CDR3 was performed with the HTBI primer set. Each CDR3 protein gets one entry after TCRdb re-called the multiplex PCR reads with MiXCR. This table holds 450,000 to 650,000 distinct CDR3 sequences, approximately 15% found once. This clonotype was found many times. The antigen is undetermined.

The chain uses TRBV27 and TRBJ1-4; 10 bases are shared with TRBD1. This clonotype originated in a woman between 18 and 29 years old with Graves' ophthalmopathy. The sequencing sample was made of blood. The chain's CDR3 is CASRRQGAQEKLFF. Here the CDR3 DNA reads TGTGCCAGCCGCCGACAGGGGGCTCAAGAAAAACTGTTTTTT.